The 2 T cell receptor beta chains below all came from one sample that was sequenced in a study of cytomegalovirus exposure and HLA in healthy donors. PCR amplification relied on 60 Vbeta primers (plus 13 Jbeta primers). Sequencing used immunoSEQ multiplex PCR; TCRdb keeps in-frame clones, though not all of them. The sample includes roughly 100,000 clones, 65% to 85% of them seen just once. The sample comprised PBMCs. These receptors all come from a man aged 18 to 30 in good health and CMV-seronegative.

This clone was picked up a small number of times. The chain is built from TRBV5-1 and TRBJ2-1, with a possible D match to TRBD2 (5 bases). The V and J ends lost 4 bases and 8 bases respectively, with 16 bases between them. The CDR3 spans 14 residues. Germline V lookup: CDR1 SGHRS, CDR2 YFSETQ. The CDR3 region has the DNA TGCGCCAGCAGCGCTGGACTGGGGAGAGATGAGCAGTTCTTC. The encoded protein is CASSAGLGRDEQFF. The complete variable domain, with remaining parts taken from reference TRBV5-1 and TRBJ2-1, reads KAGVTQTPRYLIKTRGQQVTLSCSPISGHRSVSWYQQTPGQGLQFLFEYFSETQRNKGNFPGRFSGRQFSNSRSEMNVSTLELGDSALYLCASSAGLGRDEQFFGPGTRLTVL.

V usage is TRBV6-1 and J usage is TRBJ1-2, with 7 bases aligning to TRBD1. This CDR3 spans 15 amino acids. V was clipped by 3 bases and J by 5 bases; unmatched bases: 9. Germline loops: CDR1 MNHNS, CDR2 SASEGT. The CDR3 protein is CASSDTGTALYGYTF. In DNA, the CDR3 is TGTGCCAGCAGTGACACTGGGACAGCACTTTATGGCTACACCTTC.